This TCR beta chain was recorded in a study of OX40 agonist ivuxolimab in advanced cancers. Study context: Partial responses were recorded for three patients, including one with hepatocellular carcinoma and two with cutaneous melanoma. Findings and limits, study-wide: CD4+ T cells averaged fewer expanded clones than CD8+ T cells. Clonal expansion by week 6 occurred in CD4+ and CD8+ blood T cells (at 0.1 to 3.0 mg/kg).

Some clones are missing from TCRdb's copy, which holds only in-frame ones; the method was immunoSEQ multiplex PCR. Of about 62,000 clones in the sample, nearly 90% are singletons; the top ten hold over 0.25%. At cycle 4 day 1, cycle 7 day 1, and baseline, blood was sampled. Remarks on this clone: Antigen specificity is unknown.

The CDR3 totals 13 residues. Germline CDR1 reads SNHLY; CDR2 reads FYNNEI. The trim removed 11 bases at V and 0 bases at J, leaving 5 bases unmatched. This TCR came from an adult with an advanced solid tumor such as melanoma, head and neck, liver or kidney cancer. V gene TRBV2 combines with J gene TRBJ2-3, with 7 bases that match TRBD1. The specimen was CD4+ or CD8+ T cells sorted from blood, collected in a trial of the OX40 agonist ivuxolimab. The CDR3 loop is CASWTGSTDTQYF. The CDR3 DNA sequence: TGTGCCTCATGGACAGGTAGCACAGATACGCAGTATTTT. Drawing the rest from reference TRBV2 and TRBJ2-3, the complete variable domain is EPEVTQTPSHQVTQMGQEVILRCVPISNHLYFYWYRQILGQKVEFLVSFYNNEISEKSEIFDDQFSVERPDGSNFTLKIRSTKLEDSAMYFCASWTGSTDTQYFGPGTRLTVL.